This T cell receptor (beta chain) was captured by sequencing in a study of T cell responses to AZD1222 COVID-19 vaccine. Profiled with immunoSEQ multiplex PCR; TCRdb holds only in-frame clones, not every one. This table holds about 160,000 clones, 70% to 90% found once. J gave up 10 bases and V 2 bases, and 11 bases lay outside the gene matches. Germline-derived CDR1 and CDR2 are LGHNA and YNFKEQ. The CDR3 extends over 15 amino acids. Sequences were derived from peripheral blood, sampled 28 days after the second AZD1222 dose. This sequence was found in an adult who received the AZD1222 COVID-19 vaccine. The chain combines TRBV4-2 with TRBJ2-5; the match to TRBD2 covers 9 bases. CDR3 amino acids: CASSQLGLAVNDQYF. The DNA of the CDR3 is TGTGCCAGCAGCCAACTGGGACTAGCAGTTAATGACCAGTACTTC.